This T cell receptor (beta chain) was sequenced for a study of CD4 T cells in relation to SARS-CoV-2 and coronaviruses. The CDR3 extends over 15 amino acids. The germline CDR1 and CDR2 sequences are SGHRS and YFSETQ. V was cut by 4 bases and J by 2 bases, with 13 bases left in between. This clone was observed a single time. Antigen specificity is unknown. Using immunoSEQ multiplex PCR, the repertoire was profiled, and TCRdb retains in-frame clones only, with some absent. The top ten hold about two fifths of the sample, which has roughly 17,000 clones, 82% seen once. Before the COVID-19 pandemic, during about 2010-2018, CD4+ T cells were taken from unexposed donors. The cells were cultured for under 13 days before CD4+ T cells were isolated.

This chain uses TRBV5-1 with TRBJ2-1; D remains ambiguous. The receptor was derived from a human donor in good health. The sequencing sample was made of CD4+ T cells from PBMCs, cultured in vitro. The CDR3 DNA is TGCGCCAGCAGCCAGGAAGCACCTCCCTACAATGAGCAGTTCTTC. This gives the protein CASSQEAPPYNEQFF.